A selection of T cell receptor beta chains follows, all from one sample in a study of a mutant IDH1 vaccine in newly diagnosed glioma. Clones were read by immunoSEQ multiplex PCR, and TCRdb kept only the in-frame ones, dropping some. Here the sample spans fewer than 70,000 clones, approximately 90% being singletons. These receptors' antigens are unknown. The specimen comprised PBMCs, sampled from a glioma patient whose treatment included an IDH1 peptide vaccine. These receptors all stem from a woman aged 40 to 55 with glioma. Each CDR3 is given with its conserved first and last residue. D genes are given only for firm matches. Size values are once, few and many counts, or a class for expanded clones, and some rows have none.

TRBJ1-2	TRBV4-1	.	.	TGCGCCAGCAGCCAAGATAGGAGGGGACAACGATTCTCCTTGACCTATGGCTACACCTTC	CASSQDRRGQRFSLTYGYTF
TRBJ1-1	TRBV2	TRBD1	.	TGTGCCAGCAGTGCCAGGACAGGGGTCGCGGGAAGAGCTTTCTTT	CASSARTGVAGRAFF
TRBJ2-3	TRBV4-1	TRBD2	.	TGCGCCAGCAGCCCCCGGGGCGGCCGCGGCGCGGGGGCGCAGTATTTT	CASSPRGGRGAGAQYF
TRBJ1-4	TRBV7-2	TRBD1	.	TGTGCCAGCAGCATGGGACAGCTCAATGAAAAACTGTTTTTT	CASSMGQLNEKLFF
TRBJ2-7	TRBV19	.	.	TGTGCCAGTAGTATACTGGGCAGCCGCTACGAGCAGTACTTC	CASSILGSRYEQYF
TRBJ1-1	TRBV2	.	.	TGTGCCAGCAGTGACCATGGGAGAATGAACACTGAAGCTTTCTTT	CASSDHGRMNTEAFF
TRBJ2-7	TRBV18	.	.	TGTGCCAGCTCACCCTACGAGCAGTACTTC	CASSPYEQYF
TRBJ2-5	TRBV5-1	TRBD1	.	TGCGCCAGCAGCAGAGGACAGGTCCAAGAGACCCAGTACTTC	CASSRGQVQETQYF
TRBJ1-2	TRBV18	TRBD1	.	TGTGCCAGCTCATCCGGACAGGTCCTATCCAGCTACACCTTC	CASSSGQVLSSYTF
TRBJ1-1	TRBV5-1	TRBD1	.	TGCGCCAGCAGCTGGGACAGGGACACTGAAGCTTTCTTT	CASSWDRDTEAFF
TRBJ2-3	TRBV19	TRBD2	.	TGTGCCAGTAGTATTGGGCTAGCGGGTACGGGTACGCAGTATTTT	CASSIGLAGTGTQYF
TRBJ2-4	TRBV5-1	TRBD2	.	TGCGCCAGCAGCTTGGTCGCGGGAGAGGGGAACATTCAGTACTTC	CASSLVAGEGNIQYF
TRBJ1-4	TRBV18	.	.	TGTGCCAGCTCACCACCGGAGGGATACGTTGAAAAACTGTTTTTT	CASSPPEGYVEKLFF
TRBJ2-3	TRBV6-6	.	once	TGTGCCAGCAGTTTCTCTGAGGTATATACGCAGTATTTT	CASSFSEVYTQYF
TRBJ2-1	TRBV5-1	.	.	TGCGCCAGCAGCTTGCCCGCTAGCGCCAATGAGCAGTTCTTC	CASSLPASANEQFF
TRBJ2-7	TRBV10-1	TRBD2	once	TGCGCCAGCAGTGAGTCCGGGAGCGGGAGACCCTACGAGCAGTACTTC	CASSESGSGRPYEQYF
TRBJ1-6	TRBV7-8	TRBD1	.	TGTGCCAGCAGCTCCCTTGACAGGGAAGATTCACCCCTCCACTTT	CASSSLDREDSPLHF
TRBJ1-5	TRBV2	.	.	TGTGCCAGCAGAGACAGTTATAGCAATCAGCCCCAGCATTTT	CASRDSYSNQPQHF
TRBJ2-2	TRBV30	.	.	TGTGCCTGGGAACAGTTCACCGGGGAGCTGTTTTTT	CAWEQFTGELFF
TRBJ2-7	TRBV19	TRBD2	.	TGTGCCTCTGGTCGGGGGGGGGACTCCTACGAGCAGTACTTC	CASGRGGDSYEQYF
TRBJ2-3	TRBV15	.	.	TGTGCCACCAGCAGAAGAGAGGGAGCGGCGAATACGCAGTATTTT	CATSRREGAANTQYF
TRBJ1-1	TRBV6-5	.	few	TGTGCCAGCGCACGGCAGAACACTGAAGCTTTCTTT	CASARQNTEAFF
TRBJ2-3	TRBV15	TRBD1	few	TGTGCCACCAGCAGAGCGTGGGACAGTCTTTTAGATACGCAGTATTTT	CATSRAWDSLLDTQYF
TRBJ1-2	TRBV4-1	.	.	TGCGCCAGCAGCCAAGATAGGGCAGGTGGGGCGGGCTACACCTTC	CASSQDRAGGAGYTF
TRBJ1-1	TRBV11-3	.	.	TGTGCCAGCAGCTTAGACGGCCAGAGGGACACTGAAGCTTTCTTT	CASSLDGQRDTEAFF
TRBJ2-5	TRBV7-2	.	.	TGTGCCAGCAGCTCCCAGGGTCCCCTCGGGAAGACCCAGTACTTC	CASSSQGPLGKTQYF
TRBJ1-5	TRBV4-2	.	.	TGTGCCAGCAGCCAAGATCCGGTTGGTCAGCCCCAGCATTTT	CASSQDPVGQPQHF
TRBJ1-2	TRBV30	.	.	TGTGCCTGGAGTCCCGCAGGGGTTGGCTACACCTTC	CAWSPAGVGYTF
TRBJ1-3	TRBV30	TRBD1	.	TGTGCCTGGAGTAGGGACAGAACGGGATTAAGCTCTGGAAACACCATATATTTT	CAWSRDRTGLSSGNTIYF
TRBJ2-5	TRBV10-2	TRBD2	once	TGCGCCAGCAGTGAGAGGGGGTGGAACGCGGGGGGGCCCGGTGAGACCCAGTACTTC	CASSERGWNAGGPGETQYF
TRBJ2-1	TRBV27	TRBD2	.	TGTGCCAGCAGTTTAGGAGGTAGCGGGAGCAATGAGCAGTTCTTC	CASSLGGSGSNEQFF
TRBJ2-1	TRBV19	.	.	TGTGCCAGTAGTAGGGCAGCGGAGTCCTACAATGAGCAGTTCTTC	CASSRAAESYNEQFF
TRBJ1-5	TRBV6-5	.	.	TGTGCCAGCAGGGGGTCCTTTGGGAGCAATCAGCCCCAGCATTTT	CASRGSFGSNQPQHF
TRBJ1-6	TRBV7-9	.	.	TGTGCCAGCAGCTTAGGAGGGAATTCACCCCTCCACTTT	CASSLGGNSPLHF